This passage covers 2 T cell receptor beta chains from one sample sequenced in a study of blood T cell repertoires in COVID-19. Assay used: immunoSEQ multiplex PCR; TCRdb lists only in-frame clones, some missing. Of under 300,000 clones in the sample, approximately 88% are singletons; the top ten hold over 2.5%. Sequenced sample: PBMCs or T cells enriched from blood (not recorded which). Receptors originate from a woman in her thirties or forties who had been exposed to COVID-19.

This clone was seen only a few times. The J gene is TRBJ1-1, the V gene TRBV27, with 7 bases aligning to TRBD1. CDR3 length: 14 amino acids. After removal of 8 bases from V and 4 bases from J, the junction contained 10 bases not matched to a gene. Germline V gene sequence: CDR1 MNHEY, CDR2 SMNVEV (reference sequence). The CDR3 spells CASVNRGQFTEAFF. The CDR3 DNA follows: TGTGCCAGCGTCAACAGGGGCCAGTTCACTGAAGCTTTCTTT.

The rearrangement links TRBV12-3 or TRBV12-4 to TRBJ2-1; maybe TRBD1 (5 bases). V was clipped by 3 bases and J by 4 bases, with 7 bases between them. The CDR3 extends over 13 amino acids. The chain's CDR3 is CASSFRGYNEQFF. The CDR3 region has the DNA TGTGCCAGCAGTTTTAGGGGATACAATGAGCAGTTCTTC.